This TCR beta chain originates from a study of blood T cell repertoires in COVID-19. TCRdb's table, derived via immunoSEQ multiplex PCR, lists solely in-frame clones and lacks some. The table includes 150,000 to 200,000 clones, roughly 85% detected once. The sample consisted of peripheral blood. This sequence originates from a human donor with acute or convalescent COVID-19. The donor label of this sample is uncertain.

CDR3 sequence reads: CASVRGQGGDTEAFF. CDR3 bases: TGTGCCAGCGTCCGCGGACAAGGGGGTGACACTGAAGCTTTCTTT. The rearrangement joins TRBV6-6 to TRBJ1-1, with D maybe TRBD1 (6 bases). V gave up 8 bases and J gave up 3 bases, with 19 bases separating them. Per germline, CDR1 MNHNY and CDR2 SVGAGI (reference sequence). This CDR3 is 15 amino acids long.